Following are 25 T cell receptor beta chains from one sample sequenced in a study of human T cells and chemical hapten exposure. Time point in this sample: patch test 1, 2 weeks after DPC sensitization. Described treatment: therapeutic diphenylcyclopropenone sensitization with weekly scalp DPC. TCRdb processed the RACE reads anew with MiXCR; each CDR3 protein has one entry. The sample lists 180,000 or so distinct CDR3 sequences, about a fifth occurring once. Sequenced material: whole blood, taken in connection with sensitization to the hapten diphenylcyclopropenone (DPC). The receptors derive from a woman between 45 and 65 years old with alopecia areata. Some clones in this sample may be carry-over from other donors' samples.

This clonotype has more than one count but fewer than ten. V and J are TRBV11-1 and TRBJ2-5; D remains ambiguous. This CDR3 contains 12 residues. V dropped 3 bases and J dropped 5 bases, with 7 bases sitting between them. Germline V gene data show CDR1 as SGHAT and CDR2 as FQDESV (reference sequence). The CDR3 coding sequence is TGTGCCAGCAGCTTCCCGACGGAGACCCAGTACTTC. It translates to CASSFPTETQYF.

This clonotype was recorded at least ten times. This chain joins TRBV20-1 and TRBJ2-7, with D uncertain. The CDR3 is 13 amino acids. Germline CDR1 is DFQATT and CDR2 is SNEGSKA (reference sequence). The germline V and J ends were trimmed by 1 base and 3 bases, with 10 bases remaining between them. CDR3 in amino acids: CSARAIVGYEQYF. CDR3 in DNA: TGCAGTGCTAGAGCTATAGTTGGCTACGAGCAGTACTTC.

The genes are TRBV5-1 and TRBJ1-1; weak D call: TRBD1 (5 bases). Germline V gene data show CDR1 as SGHRS and CDR2 as YFSETQ. Trimming stripped 4 bases from V and 4 bases from J, with 14 bases between. The CDR3 extends over 14 amino acids. The CDR3 bases are TGCGCCAGCAGCCGTAGTCCAGGGTTCACTGAAGCTTTCTTT. It specifies CASSRSPGFTEAFF.

This rearrangement joins TRBV20-1 to TRBJ1-1; D remains unclear. Trimming cost V 7 bases and J 1 base, with 16 bases left between them. The V gene's germline CDR1 is DFQATT and CDR2 SNEGSKA (reference sequence). This CDR3 has 14 residues. The CDR3: CSGKEGGWNTEAFF. Written as DNA, the CDR3 is TGCAGTGGAAAAGAGGGAGGGTGGAACACTGAAGCTTTCTTT.

The V call is TRBV29-1, the J call TRBJ2-5; 7 nucleotides match TRBD2. The trim removed 2 bases at V and 5 bases at J, leaving 5 bases unmatched. In germline, CDR1 is SQVTM, CDR2 ANQGSEA. The CDR3 is 13 amino acids. The CDR3 here is CSVEWGEGETQYF. The CDR3 DNA reads as TGCAGCGTTGAATGGGGGGAGGGGGAGACCCAGTACTTC.

The CDR3 is CAWSVRASGTDTQYF. The CDR3 region has the DNA TGTGCCTGGAGTGTACGGGCTAGCGGAACAGATACGCAGTATTTT. J is TRBJ2-3 and V is TRBV30; 7 bases map to TRBD2. Germline loops: CDR1 GTSNPN, CDR2 SVGIG (reference sequence). Losses at the gene ends were 0 bases for V and 3 bases for J; bases not matched to a gene: 6. This CDR3 has 15 amino acids.

This clonotype has more than one count but fewer than ten. This chain joins TRBV20-1 and TRBJ1-1; D not resolved. The CDR3 length is 14 residues. V lost 3 bases and J 0 bases, leaving 11 bases between the germline ends. Per germline, CDR1 DFQATT and CDR2 SNEGSKA (reference sequence). CDR3 protein: CSASATTVNTEAFF. The CDR3 nucleotides read TGCAGTGCTAGCGCTACGACGGTGAACACTGAAGCTTTCTTT.

The sample holds a few counts of this clonotype. V usage is TRBV3-1 and J usage is TRBJ2-1, with D unresolved. CDR1 and CDR2 from the germline V gene are LGHDT and YNNKEL (reference sequence). V dropped 0 bases and J dropped 10 bases, with 10 bases sitting between them. This CDR3 contains 13 residues. DNA for the CDR3: TGTGCCAGCAGCCAAGACGGCCGGAACGAGCAGTTCTTC. Translating gives CASSQDGRNEQFF.

The chain couples TRBV6-5 to TRBJ1-4; possible D gene TRBD1, 6 bases. CDR3 size: 15 residues. Germline V gives CDR1 MNHEY, CDR2 SVGAGI. Trimming cost V 6 bases and J 7 bases, with 18 bases left between them. The CDR3 DNA reads TGTGCCAGCAGAAACCCGGGGGGGCGCGGTGAAAAACTGTTTTTT. Its protein is CASRNPGGRGEKLFF.

The CDR3 loop is CASSLPHRGEQYF. The DNA for the CDR3 is TGCGCCAGCAGCTTGCCACACAGGGGCGAGCAGTACTTC. The rearrangement joins TRBV5-1 to TRBJ2-7; TRBD1 aligns across 7 bases. The CDR3 length is 13 residues. The ends lost 1 base at V and 6 bases at J; junction bases unmatched: 4. Germline V gives CDR1 SGHRS, CDR2 YFSETQ. Full variable domain (rest looked up from reference TRBV5-1 and TRBJ2-7): KAGVTQTPRYLIKTRGQQVTLSCSPISGHRSVSWYQQTPGQGLQFLFEYFSETQRNKGNFPGRFSGRQFSNSRSEMNVSTLELGDSALYLCASSLPHRGEQYFGPGTRLTVT.

This clonotype was seen a handful of times. CDR3 nucleotides: TGTGCCAGCAGGACCGACACCCCACAGACTAACCATGCAGAGACCCAGTACTTC. Residues: CASRTDTPQTNHAETQYF. The rearrangement joins TRBV6-2 or TRBV6-3 to TRBJ2-5, with TRBD2 as a possible D gene (5 bases). Per germline, CDR1 MNHEY and CDR2 SVGEGT. This CDR3 region has 18 residues. Trimming took 6 bases from V and 4 from J, leaving 27 bases between them.

This clonotype has more than one count but fewer than ten. This sequence joins TRBV3-1 and TRBJ1-2; the match to TRBD1 covers 7 bases. V lost 5 bases, J lost 7 bases, and 10 bases stayed unmatched. Germline V CDR1 and CDR2: LGHDT, YNNKEL (reference sequence). This CDR3 region has 14 residues. The CDR3 reads CASSFYSGTVGYTF. DNA of the CDR3: TGTGCCAGCAGCTTTTATTCCGGGACAGTTGGCTACACCTTC.

This chain connects TRBV21-1 to TRBJ2-3; the D call in the table, TRBD2, was not verified against the DNA. TRBV21-1 is classified as a pseudogene. CDR3 length: 19 amino acids. This chain's CDR3 is CASSENGGSSATSTDTQYF. The CDR3 nucleotides are TGTGCCAGCAGCGAAAATGGGGGGTCTAGCGCAACTAGCACAGATACGCAGTATTTT.

The chain carries TRBV29-1 and TRBJ2-5; D call uncertain. The ends were cut back, 5 bases at V and 2 bases at J, with 15 bases in the middle. The V gene's germline CDR1 is SQVTM and CDR2 ANQGSEA. CDR3 length: 14 residues. This CDR3 is CSVSLKTRQETQYF. The DNA of the CDR3 is TGCAGCGTTTCACTCAAGACCCGGCAAGAGACCCAGTACTTC.

This clonotype was counted only a few times. The J gene is TRBJ2-2, the V gene TRBV2, with D perhaps TRBD1 or TRBD2 (5 bases each). From germline, CDR1 is SNHLY and CDR2 FYNNEI. The CDR3 spans 14 residues. V was pared by 7 bases and J by 5 bases, with 14 bases between. The CDR3 here is CASTGARGTGELFF. The DNA of the CDR3 is TGTGCCAGCACTGGGGCCCGAGGGACCGGGGAGCTGTTTTTT.

The V gene is TRBV14, the J gene TRBJ1-3; D gene ambiguous. Trimming took 4 bases from V and 2 from J, leaving 12 bases between them. The CDR3 runs to 15 residues. Germline V lookup: CDR1 SGHDN, CDR2 FVKESK. The CDR3 region is CASSLRARTGNTIYF. The CDR3 nucleotides read TGTGCCAGCAGCCTTCGGGCGAGGACTGGAAACACCATATATTTT.

This clonotype was seen a handful of times. The chain recombines TRBV5-1 with TRBJ2-2, with D hard to call. The germline CDR1 and CDR2 sequences are SGHRS and YFSETQ. This CDR3 has 15 amino acids. V gave up 0 bases and J gave up 5 bases, with 11 bases separating them. The CDR3, as DNA: TGCGCCAGCAGCTTGGAGGTCCTAAGAACCGGGGAGCTGTTTTTT. It yields the protein CASSLEVLRTGELFF.

The chain has TRBV7-2 and TRBJ1-6; TRBD1 matches 10 bases. CDR3 length equals 19 residues. Germline V gives CDR1 SGHTA, CDR2 FQGNSA. The ends lost 1 base at V and 7 bases at J; junction bases unmatched: 13. The CDR3: CASSLGYRQGAAGNSPLHF. The CDR3 nucleotides read TGTGCCAGCAGCTTAGGTTACAGACAGGGGGCTGCGGGCAATTCACCCCTCCACTTT. The full variable domain, with the rest looked up from reference TRBV7-2 and TRBJ1-6, is GAGVSQSPSNKVTEKGKDVELRCDPISGHTALYWYRQSLGQGLEFLIYFQGNSAPDKSGLPSDRFSAERTGGSVSTLTIQRTQQEDSAVYLCASSLGYRQGAAGNSPLHFGNGTRLTVT.

V is TRBV5-1 and J is TRBJ1-1; D gene unclear. Germline V CDR1 and CDR2: SGHRS, YFSETQ. Deletions cut 2 bases from V and 5 bases from J, with 13 bases between. CDR3 length equals 14 residues. CDR3 amino acids: CASSFVDTGTEAFF. CDR3 sequence (DNA): TGCGCCAGCAGCTTCGTGGATACGGGGACTGAAGCTTTCTTT.

The rearrangement joins TRBV29-1 to TRBJ2-5; 7 bases match TRBD1. This CDR3 spans 14 amino acids. Germline V gene lookup returns CDR1 SQVTM and CDR2 ANQGSEA. V lost 8 bases to trimming and J lost 1 base; unmatched junction nucleotides: 10. The DNA for the CDR3 is TGCAGCATGCGACAGGGAATGGGCCAAGAGACCCAGTACTTC. Protein sequence: CSMRQGMGQETQYF.

This clonotype appeared a few times. V gene TRBV18 combines with J gene TRBJ2-3, with 11 bases lining up with TRBD2. Looked up from germline, CDR1 is KGHSH and CDR2 is LQKENI. Trimming took 6 bases from V and 0 from J; bases not matched to a gene: 5. The CDR3 runs 16 residues. Here the CDR3 DNA reads TGTGCCAGCTCTCCGGGACTAGCGGTTAGCACAGATACGCAGTATTTT. Its translation is CASSPGLAVSTDTQYF.

V usage is TRBV20-1 and J usage is TRBJ2-1; 7 positions agree with TRBD1. The V segment lost 4 bases and the J segment 7 bases; nucleotides outside the gene matches: 1. CDR1 is DFQATT, CDR2 SNEGSKA, per germline (reference sequence). The CDR3 consists of 11 residues. CDR3 coding DNA: TGCAGTGCTACAGGGGGTAATGAGCAGTTCTTC. The encoded protein is CSATGGNEQFF.

The chain uses TRBV7-9 and TRBJ2-3; 10 nucleotides agree with TRBD1. V was pared by 4 bases and J by 5 bases, with 12 bases of the junction left unmatched. The CDR3 has 17 residues. Germline CDR1 is SEHNR and CDR2 is FQNEAQ (reference sequence). CDR3 in amino acids: CASSSSTGTGVVDTQYF. Here the CDR3 DNA reads TGTGCCAGCAGCTCGTCTACCGGGACAGGGGTTGTAGATACGCAGTATTTT.

A few counts support this clonotype. V gene TRBV27 combines with J gene TRBJ2-3; either TRBD1 or TRBD2 may supply D (5 bases each). V was cut by 7 bases and J by 5 bases, with 28 bases left in between. The CDR3 is 18 residues long. Germline V lookup: CDR1 MNHEY, CDR2 SMNVEV (reference sequence). The CDR3 DNA reads TGTGCCAGCAAACCTGCCAGAAGGCTAGACAGCGGTATAGATACGCAGTATTTT. It yields the protein CASKPARRLDSGIDTQYF.

This clonotype was seen a handful of times. This chain uses TRBV29-1 with TRBJ2-7; 9 bases align to TRBD2. Germline loops: CDR1 SQVTM, CDR2 ANQGSEA. This CDR3 comprises 14 residues. The junction had 10 bases not matched to a gene; V was cut back by 7 bases and J by 3 bases. The CDR3 nucleotides read TGCAGCGCCTTAAACCCTAGCGGGAACTACGAGCAGTACTTC. Protein product: CSALNPSGNYEQYF.